This T cell receptor (beta chain) was retrieved from a study of hypomethylating agent response in myelodysplastic syndrome. The wider study: Complete response or hematologic improvement counted as response; others were non-responders.

Here immunoSEQ multiplex PCR was the method, and the copy in TCRdb shows in-frame clones only, minus some. Among roughly 5,000 clones listed, approximately 81% were seen once. The CDR3 covers 15 residues. The V gene lost 2 bases and the J gene lost 8 bases, with 18 bases spanning the gap. From germline, CDR1 is MNHNY and CDR2 SVGAGI (reference sequence). The rearrangement links TRBV6-6 to TRBJ1-2; D unresolved. The sequenced sample was bone marrow, obtained before or after starting hypomethylating agent treatment for myelodysplastic syndrome (not recorded which). The sequence came from a human donor with myelodysplastic syndrome. CDR3 in amino acids: CASSYPDPNSAGYTF. The DNA for the CDR3 is TGTGCCAGCAGTTACCCCGACCCTAACTCGGCGGGCTACACCTTC.